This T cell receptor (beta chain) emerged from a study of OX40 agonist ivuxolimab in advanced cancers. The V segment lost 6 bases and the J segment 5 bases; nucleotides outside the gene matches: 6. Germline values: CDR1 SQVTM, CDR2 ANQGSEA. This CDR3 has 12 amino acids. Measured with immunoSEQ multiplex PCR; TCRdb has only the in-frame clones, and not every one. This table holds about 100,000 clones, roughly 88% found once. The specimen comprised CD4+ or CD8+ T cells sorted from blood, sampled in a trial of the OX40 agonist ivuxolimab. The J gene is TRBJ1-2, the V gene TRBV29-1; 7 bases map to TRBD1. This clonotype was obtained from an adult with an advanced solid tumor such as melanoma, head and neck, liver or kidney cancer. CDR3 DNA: TGCAGCGTGGCCGGGACAGTTTATGGCTACACCTTC. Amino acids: CSVAGTVYGYTF. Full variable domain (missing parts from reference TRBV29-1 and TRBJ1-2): SAVISQKPSRDICQRGTSLTIQCQVDSQVTMMFWYRQQPGQSLTLIATANQGSEATYESGFVIDKFPISRPNLTFSTLTVSNMSPEDSSIYLCSVAGTVYGYTFGSGTRLTVV.